This TCR beta chain was sequenced during a study of T-cell memory formation after mild COVID-19. TCRdb ran MiXCR on the 5' RACE reads and lists one entry per CDR3 protein. The data hold around 200,000 distinct CDR3 sequences, with approximately 10% observed a single time. The germline V gene has CDR1 MDHEN and CDR2 SYDVKM. CDR3 length: 18 amino acids. Germline trimming cut 5 bases from V and 4 bases from J; bases unmatched to any gene: 16. The chain links TRBV28 to TRBJ1-3; 8 nucleotides align to TRBD1. The sample consisted of PBMCs or a T cell subset sorted from them (not recorded which). The receptor's source is a man younger than 35 who had mild COVID-19 (a few samples of this study predate the infection). Cell type and time point are not known. Written as DNA, the CDR3 is TGTGCCAGCAGTCCGTCGGGGCAGGGGGCGAATATCGGAAACACCATATATTTT. The encoded protein is CASSPSGQGANIGNTIYF.